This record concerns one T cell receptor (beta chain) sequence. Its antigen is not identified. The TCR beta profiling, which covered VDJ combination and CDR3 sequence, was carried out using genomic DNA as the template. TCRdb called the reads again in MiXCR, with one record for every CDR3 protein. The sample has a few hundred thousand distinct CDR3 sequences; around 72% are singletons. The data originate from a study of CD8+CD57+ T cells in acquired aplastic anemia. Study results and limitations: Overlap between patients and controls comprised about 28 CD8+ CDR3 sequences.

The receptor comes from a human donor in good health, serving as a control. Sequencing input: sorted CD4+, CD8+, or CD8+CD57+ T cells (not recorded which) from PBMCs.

DNA for the CDR3: TGTGCCGACAGCCAATACAATGAGCAGTTCTTC. Its protein is CADSQYNEQFF. V gene TRBV15 combines with J gene TRBJ2-1; D is possibly TRBD1 (5 bases). There are 11 residues in the CDR3. Germline CDR1 reads LNHNV; CDR2 reads YYDKDF (reference sequence). V lost 11 bases and J 4 bases, leaving 9 bases between the germline ends.